The 23 T cell receptor beta chains in this list originate from one sample, sequenced in a study of tumor-infiltrating lymphocytes in primary liver carcinoma. cDNA specific to TCR beta was made from 500 ng of total RNA, with a constant-region primer employed for priming. Library construction for TCR beta comprised three nested multiplex PCR rounds performed with slightly modified ARM-PCR. The first two PCR rounds used TRBV1-TRBV30 primers with a Cbeta primer, 10 cycles each. TCRdb fed the multiplex PCR reads into MiXCR, producing one record per CDR3 protein. The sample consists of roughly 50,000 distinct CDR3 sequences, 70% to 85% of them appearing once. Joint extraction of RNA and DNA used about 17-32 mg of bulk tissue that was unsorted. The specimen was liver tumor tissue from sampling region 2. Stated subset: tumor region T2, inferior pole. These receptors were obtained from a middle-aged man with primary liver carcinoma and hepatitis B virus infection.

This rearrangement joins TRBV7-3 to TRBJ2-2; 10 nucleotides agree with TRBD1. The CDR3 is 15 residues long. Trimming at V came to 5 bases and at J to 7 bases, leaving 7 bases not matched to a gene. The germline V gene has CDR1 SGHTA and CDR2 FQGTGA. In DNA form, the CDR3 reads TGTGCCAGCAGCCCGGGGACAGGGGATATCGGGGAGCTGTTTTTT. Residues: CASSPGTGDIGELFF.

With regard to this clonotype: One end of the junction varies from germline; a read error may be responsible. The rearrangement uses TRBV12-3 or TRBV12-4 and TRBJ2-4; either TRBD1 or TRBD2 may fit D (5 bases each). This CDR3 spans 15 amino acids. The CDR3: CASSSGQGAKNIEYF. The CDR3 region has the DNA TGTGCCAGCAGTTCCGGGCAGGGAGCCAAAAACATTGAGTACTTC.

The table lists this clonotype with a few counts. One end of the junction fails to match germline, which may point to a read error. This chain connects TRBV11-2 to TRBJ2-7; possible D gene TRBD2, 7 bases. Germline CDR1 SGHAT, CDR2 FQNNGV. CDR3 size: 15 residues. The CDR3 sequence is CVSSPRGASSYEQYF. The CDR3, as DNA: TGTGTCAGCAGTCCCCGGGGGGCGAGCTCCTACGAGCAGTACTTC.

By its share, this clonotype is large. This chain connects TRBV11-2 to TRBJ2-1; TRBD2 might be the D (6 bases). This CDR3 spans 14 amino acids. Germline lookup yields CDR1 SGHAT and CDR2 FQNNGV. V was cut by 6 bases and J by 7 bases, with 16 bases left in between. The CDR3 nucleotides are TGTGCCAGCAGTTCAGCGGGCCCTGGGAATGAGCAGTTCTTC. This translates into CASSSAGPGNEQFF.

Of note for this clonotype: At one boundary the junction diverges from the germline segment, which might be a read error. The chain recombines TRBV29-1 with TRBJ2-7, with a tentative D call TRBD1 (6 bases). The V gene's germline CDR1 is SQVTM and CDR2 ANQGSEA. The CDR3 is 16 amino acids. The CDR3 loop is CSVGPRAGQTPYEEYF. CDR3 coding DNA: TGCAGCGTTGGTCCCCGGGCCGGACAGACCCCCTACGAGGAGTACTTC.

Comment on this clonotype: In this CDR3 the conserved last residue, phenylalanine or tryptophan, is missing, so a read error is likely. The gene calls are TRBV4-1 and TRBJ1-1; perhaps TRBD1 as D (6 bases). CDR3 length: 18 amino acids. Germline CDR1 MGHRA, CDR2 YSYEKL. This chain's CDR3 is CASGQDRGGGLMNTEAFL. Written as DNA, the CDR3 is TGCGCCAGCGGCCAAGATAGGGGGGGGGGCCTCATGAACACTGAAGCTTTCCTT.

This clonotype was counted ten times or more. The chain combines TRBV30 with TRBJ1-1; D unresolved. Germline loops: CDR1 GTSNPN, CDR2 SVGIG (reference sequence). This CDR3 contains 13 residues. V dropped 3 bases and J dropped 1 base, with 9 bases sitting between them. The CDR3 nucleotides are TGTGCCTGGAGCCGAAGAAGGAACACTGAAGCTTTCTTT. Translated, it gives CAWSRRRNTEAFF.

V gene TRBV7-9 combines with J gene TRBJ2-3; D could derive from TRBD1 or TRBD2 (5 bases each). The CDR3 consists of 15 residues. Germline V gene lookup returns CDR1 SEHNR and CDR2 FQNEAQ (reference sequence). V dropped 4 bases and J dropped 2 bases, with 13 bases sitting between them. The CDR3 nucleotides read TGTGCCAGCAGCTCAGGGACGGAGATCACAGATACGCAGTATTTT. Its translation: CASSSGTEITDTQYF.

This chain uses TRBV6-5 with TRBJ2-5; perhaps TRBD2 as D (6 bases). The CDR3 sequence is 15 residues long. CDR1 and CDR2 (germline): MNHEY, SVGAGI. V shed 2 bases and J shed 4 bases, with 14 bases lying between them. CDR3 loop: CASSYGGSSPETQYF. CDR3 DNA sequence: TGTGCCAGCAGTTACGGGGGGAGTTCACCAGAGACCCAGTACTTC.

In its sample, this clonotype was seen many times. CDR3 coding DNA: TGTGCCAGCAGTTCGGTTGACGGTTCGAGACCATCGCAGTACTTC. This codes for CASSSVDGSRPSQYF. The chain links TRBV28 to TRBJ2-7; no definite D call. V was trimmed by 4 bases and J by 9 bases, leaving 22 bases between them. CDR3 length: 15 residues. CDR1 MDHEN and CDR2 SYDVKM come from the germline V gene.

Of note for this clonotype: The junction shows a germline mismatch at one end, possibly a read error. The chain carries TRBV6-6 and TRBJ2-1; no definite D call. Germline V gene sequence: CDR1 MNHNY, CDR2 SVGAGI (reference sequence). The CDR3 is 13 residues long. In DNA, the CDR3 is TGTGTCAGCAGCCGGTCGGAGTACAGTGAGCAGTTCTTC. It specifies CVSSRSEYSEQFF.

Remarks on this clonotype: At one end, the junction sequence differs from germline, possibly due to a read error. The chain carries TRBV28 and TRBJ2-5; 11 bases fit TRBD2. The CDR3 has 17 amino acids. Germline V CDR1 and CDR2: MDHEN, SYDVKM. CDR3 in DNA: TGTGCCAGCAGTTTCGGGTTAGCGGGAGGGCCGCAAGAGGCCCAGTACTTC. Its translation is CASSFGLAGGPQEAQYF.

The V call is TRBV29-1, the J call TRBJ2-7; D possibly corresponds to TRBD2 (5 bases). Germline CDR1 SQVTM, CDR2 ANQGSEA. The CDR3 has 13 residues. The V end lost 3 bases, the J end lost 4 bases, and 13 bases lay between the germline ends. CDR3 sequence: CSVEWELGYEQYF. As DNA, the CDR3 is TGCAGCGTTGAGTGGGAACTAGGATACGAGCAGTACTTC.

Comments on this clonotype: An end of the junction does not agree with germline; a read error may underlie this. The rearrangement links TRBV12-3 or TRBV12-4 to TRBJ2-7, with 12 positions matching TRBD2. The CDR3 length is 15 residues. The CDR3 spells CASSLRLAGVYEQYF. CDR3 bases: TGTGCTAGCAGTTTGCGACTAGCGGGGGTTTACGAGCAGTACTTC.

This chain joins TRBV6-5 and TRBJ2-1, with TRBD2 matching over 8 bases. V lost 3 bases, J lost 4 bases, and 11 bases stayed unmatched. The V gene's germline CDR1 is MNHEY and CDR2 SVGAGI. CDR3 length: 17 residues. The CDR3 spells CASSYLAGHRIYNEQFF. The CDR3 region has the DNA TGTGCCAGCAGTTATCTAGCGGGCCACCGAATATACAATGAGCAGTTCTTC.

This clonotype occurred once. This chain joins TRBV6-5 and TRBJ1-1; D not resolved. The germline gives CDR1 MNHEY, CDR2 SVGAGI. The CDR3 sequence is 13 residues long. Trimming pared 10 bases from V and 5 bases from J, leaving 17 bases between. CDR3 in amino acids: CATVGGLDTEAFF. CDR3 in DNA: TGTGCCACCGTGGGAGGGCTTGATACTGAAGCTTTCTTT.

To note about this clonotype: Lacking the conserved final phenylalanine or tryptophan, this CDR3 likely reflects a read error. It is unclear where the CDR3 begins or ends on the DNA, so no DNA is shown, and the CDR3 is as TCRdb lists it. The CDR3 loop is CASSEDRGLYERYI. The rearrangement joins TRBV6-2 or TRBV6-3 to TRBJ2-7; the D call TRBD1 from the table was never checked on the DNA. The CDR3 spans 14 residues, counting both ends. Germline CDR1 reads MNHEY; CDR2 reads SVGEGT.

V usage is TRBV11-2 and J usage is TRBJ2-1, with 10 bases aligning to TRBD2. The CDR3 covers 18 residues. J was trimmed by 2 bases and V by 1 base; bases with no gene match: 8. CDR1 SGHAT and CDR2 FQNNGV come from the germline V gene. In DNA form, the CDR3 reads TGTGCCAGCAGCTTAGTGGCGCTAGCGGGAGAACCCTACAATGAGCAGTTCTTC. It specifies CASSLVALAGEPYNEQFF.

In regard to this clonotype: This sequence may be a read error, since a much larger clone differs from it by one base. The rearrangement uses TRBV30 and TRBJ2-5; 11 positions match TRBD2. The CDR3 length is 20 residues. In germline, CDR1 is GTSNPN, CDR2 SVGIG (reference sequence). The ends lost 3 bases at V and 1 base at J; junction bases unmatched: 19. The CDR3, as DNA: TGTGCCTGGAGGGTACCTGGGGGCCAAACTAGCGGGAGCTCCCAAGAGACCCAGTACTTC. Residues: CAWRVPGGQTSGSSQETQYF.

This clonotype was seen ten or more times. The chain recombines TRBV10-1 with TRBJ2-7, with D uncertain. Germline V gene lookup returns CDR1 WNHNN and CDR2 SYGVQD (reference sequence). The CDR3 has 12 residues. V lost 3 bases and J lost 1, with 4 bases in between. The CDR3 loop is CASSDLSYEQYF. The CDR3 bases are TGCGCCAGCAGTGATTTATCCTACGAGCAGTACTTC.

This clonotype came up many times. V usage is TRBV7-9 and J usage is TRBJ1-2; D ambiguous. Trimming stripped 0 bases from V and 3 bases from J, with 5 bases between. The CDR3 totals 13 residues. The V gene's germline CDR1 is SEHNR and CDR2 FQNEAQ (reference sequence). CDR3: CASSLAEYYGYTF. The DNA for the CDR3 is TGTGCCAGCAGCTTAGCGGAGTACTATGGCTACACCTTC.

This clonotype has at least ten counts. The V gene is TRBV6-5, the J gene TRBJ2-4; 7 bases fit TRBD2. V shed 0 bases and J 3 bases; nucleotides not matched to a gene: 5. CDR1 is MNHEY and CDR2 is SVGAGI in the germline V gene. The CDR3 has 16 residues. The CDR3 DNA reads TGTGCCAGCAGTTACTCGTTTGGGGGGGACAAAAACATTCAGTACTTC. Its protein product is CASSYSFGGDKNIQYF.

Note on this clonotype: Being one base from a much bigger clone, this may be a read error. The V call is TRBV25-1, the J call TRBJ1-2; 9 bases align to TRBD1. From germline, CDR1 is MGHDK and CDR2 SYGVNS. The CDR3 runs 16 residues. The CDR3 here is CASNEYGTGLVKGYTF. The CDR3 nucleotides read TGTGCCAGCAATGAATATGGGACAGGGTTGGTGAAAGGCTACACCTTC.